This entry lists 32 T cell receptor beta chains sequenced from one sample in a study of blood T cell repertoires in COVID-19. Using immunoSEQ multiplex PCR, the repertoire was profiled, and TCRdb retains in-frame clones only, with some absent. Altogether about 300,000 clones are present, 75% to 90% being singletons, with the ten largest covering about 2.5%. Sequencing input: PBMCs or T cells enriched from blood (not recorded which). The receptors were gathered from a woman aged 50 to 60 who had recovered from COVID-19.

The J gene is TRBJ2-5, the V gene TRBV28; tentative D call: TRBD1 (5 bases). The germline V gene encodes CDR1 MDHEN and CDR2 SYDVKM. V was trimmed by 6 bases and J by 2 bases, leaving 10 bases between them. The CDR3 loop spans 13 amino acids. The CDR3 sequence: CASRVGAQETQYF. The CDR3 DNA sequence: TGTGCCAGCAGAGTAGGGGCTCAAGAGACCCAGTACTTC.

This clone was recorded once. CDR3 protein: CASTQGGTGPYGYTF. The CDR3 DNA follows: TGTGCCAGCACCCAAGGGGGGACAGGACCCTATGGCTACACCTTC. The chain combines TRBV5-4 with TRBJ1-2, with TRBD1 matching 8 bases. Trimming took 6 bases from V and 4 from J; bases not matched to a gene: 11. Germline V gives CDR1 SGHNT, CDR2 YYREEE (reference sequence). CDR3 size: 15 residues.

Comment on this clone: The same CDR3 arises from other DNA sequences in this sample as well. V gene TRBV28 combines with J gene TRBJ1-5; TRBD1 aligns across 7 bases. The J segment lost 4 bases and the V segment lost 5 bases, leaving 5 bases of the junction unmatched. From germline, CDR1 is MDHEN and CDR2 SYDVKM. There are 14 residues in the CDR3. CDR3 in amino acids: CASSRTGLNQPQHF. The CDR3, as DNA: TGTGCCAGCAGTCGGACAGGCCTAAATCAGCCCCAGCATTTT.

As to this clone: Other DNA sequences in the same sample also yield this CDR3. The chain uses TRBV18 and TRBJ1-2; 7 positions agree with TRBD1. This CDR3 is built from 15 residues. The junction had 6 bases not matched to a gene; V was cut back by 3 bases and J by 2 bases. Germline CDR1 and CDR2: KGHSH and LQKENI. The CDR3 loop reads CASSPIDRANYGYTF. In nucleotides, the CDR3 is TGTGCCAGCTCACCTATTGACAGGGCGAACTATGGCTACACCTTC. Based on the CDR3 plus reference TRBV18 and TRBJ1-2, the full variable domain is NAGVMQNPRHLVRRRGQEARLRCSPMKGHSHVYWYRQLPEEGLKFMVYLQKENIIDESGMPKERFSAEFPKEGPSILRIQQVVRGDSAAYFCASSPIDRANYGYTFGSGTRLTVV.

This clone was observed a single time. The rearrangement links TRBV14 to TRBJ2-2; TRBD2 matches 12 bases. Germline assignment: CDR1 SGHDN and CDR2 FVKESK. The CDR3 is 18 amino acids. Losses at the gene ends were 6 bases for V and 4 bases for J; bases not matched to a gene: 12. CDR3 amino acids: CASSSSSGRAYVTGELFF. In DNA, the CDR3 is TGTGCCAGCAGTTCATCTAGCGGGAGGGCCTATGTCACCGGGGAGCTGTTTTTT.

The rearrangement links TRBV5-4 to TRBJ1-2; 7 bases align to TRBD1. V trimming: 1 base; J trimming: 4 bases; junction bases outside the gene matches: 4. Germline V gene data show CDR1 as SGHNT and CDR2 as YYREEE (reference sequence). CDR3 size: 14 residues. The CDR3 DNA follows: TGTGCCAGCAGCTTGTACGGGACAGCCTATGGCTACACCTTC. Protein: CASSLYGTAYGYTF.

The chain carries TRBV5-1 and TRBJ2-5, with 7 bases that match TRBD1. The CDR3 extends over 16 amino acids. V lost 0 bases and J lost 1; bases outside the gene matches: 6. From germline, CDR1 is SGHRS and CDR2 YFSETQ. The CDR3 bases are TGCGCCAGCAGCTTGGGACAGGGTTGGGGCCAAGAGACCCAGTACTTC. It is translated as CASSLGQGWGQETQYF.

The rearrangement links TRBV7-2 to TRBJ1-1; D is uncertain. CDR1 is SGHTA and CDR2 is FQGNSA in the germline V gene. V lost 5 bases and J 3 bases, leaving 16 bases between the germline ends. The CDR3 loop spans 15 amino acids. CDR3: CASSPIGVQDTEAFF. The CDR3 DNA follows: TGTGCCAGCAGCCCCATCGGGGTCCAGGACACTGAAGCTTTCTTT.

This clone was seen once. The chain carries TRBV6-1 and TRBJ2-1, with TRBD1 matching 7 bases. Germline V gives CDR1 MNHNS, CDR2 SASEGT. CDR3 length equals 14 residues. J was trimmed by 6 bases and V by 1 base; bases with no gene match: 3. CDR3 sequence reads: CASSEVRQGNEQFF. CDR3 DNA: TGTGCCAGCAGTGAAGTCCGACAGGGCAATGAGCAGTTCTTC.

The CDR3 protein is CASRWTSAADTQYF. The CDR3 nucleotides are TGCGCCAGCAGATGGACTAGCGCCGCAGATACGCAGTATTTT. V gene TRBV4-1 combines with J gene TRBJ2-3; 9 nucleotides align to TRBD2. The germline CDR1 and CDR2 sequences are MGHRA and YSYEKL. The length of the CDR3 is 14 residues. Losses at the gene ends were 6 bases for V and 4 bases for J; bases not matched to a gene: 5.

This chain uses TRBV6-1 with TRBJ1-5, with TRBD1 identical over 9 bases. CDR1 is MNHNS and CDR2 is SASEGT in the germline V gene. The CDR3 has 15 amino acids. Trimming cost V 0 bases and J 6 bases; bases outside gene matches: 3. CDR3 region: CASSEAGQGSQPQHF. Here the CDR3 DNA reads TGTGCCAGCAGTGAAGCGGGACAGGGCTCTCAGCCCCAGCATTTT.

Only a few counts were recorded for this clone. This sequence joins TRBV7-2 and TRBJ2-7, with TRBD2 identical over 14 bases. Germline V gives CDR1 SGHTA, CDR2 FQGNSA. This CDR3 spans 16 amino acids. The V and J ends lost 4 bases and 3 bases, in that order; junction bases with no gene match: 5. In nucleotides, the CDR3 is TGTGCCAGCAGCTCCGGGACTAGCGGGAGAGGCTACGAGCAGTACTTC. Protein: CASSSGTSGRGYEQYF.

The chain combines TRBV27 with TRBJ2-3; D is ambiguous. CDR1 is MNHEY, CDR2 SMNVEV, per germline (reference sequence). V gave up 2 bases and J gave up 3 bases, with 12 bases separating them. CDR3 size: 15 residues. This CDR3 reads CASSLGPNPTDTQYF. In DNA, the CDR3 is TGTGCCAGCAGTTTAGGGCCAAACCCAACAGATACGCAGTATTTT.

This clone was detected a few times. The chain uses TRBV28 and TRBJ1-5; 9 bases match TRBD1. Germline values: CDR1 MDHEN, CDR2 SYDVKM. J gave up 0 bases and V 1 base, and 16 bases lay outside the gene matches. This CDR3 has 21 residues. The CDR3 nucleotides are TGTGCCAGCAGTTTATATTTAGGACAGGGGCGAAAAGGGGATAGCAATCAGCCCCAGCATTTT. Protein: CASSLYLGQGRKGDSNQPQHF. Looking up the rest from reference TRBV28 and TRBJ1-5 gives the full variable domain: DVKVTQSSRYLVKRTGEKVFLECVQDMDHENMFWYRQDPGLGLRLIYFSYDVKMKEKGDIPEGYSVSREKKERFSLILESASTNQTSMYLCASSLYLGQGRKGDSNQPQHFGDGTRLSIL.

The rearrangement joins TRBV5-1 to TRBJ2-3; 9 bases agree with TRBD1. Germline values: CDR1 SGHRS, CDR2 YFSETQ. There are 15 residues in the CDR3. The junction had 7 bases not matched to a gene; V was cut back by 4 bases and J by 4 bases. The CDR3 DNA follows: TGCGCCAGCAGCAACCCGGGACAGGGACCAGATACGCAGTATTTT. As protein: CASSNPGQGPDTQYF.

As concerns this clone: The same CDR3 arises from other DNA sequences in this sample as well. The rearrangement links TRBV5-1 to TRBJ1-5; D remains ambiguous. The ends were cut back, 4 bases at V and 0 bases at J, with 5 bases in the middle. This CDR3 has 13 residues. Germline CDR1 SGHRS, CDR2 YFSETQ. This CDR3 reads CASSPSSNQPQHF. The CDR3 DNA sequence: TGCGCCAGCAGCCCCTCTAGCAATCAGCCCCAGCATTTT.

On this clone itself: This sample also contains other DNA sequences that code for the same CDR3. The chain employs TRBV7-2 and TRBJ1-5; TRBD1 aligns across 9 bases. Germline values: CDR1 SGHTA, CDR2 FQGNSA. Losses at the gene ends were 5 bases for V and 4 bases for J; bases not matched to a gene: 3. This CDR3 is built from 14 residues. CDR3 residues: CASSPGQGNQPQHF. CDR3 nucleotide sequence: TGTGCCAGCAGCCCCGGACAGGGGAATCAGCCCCAGCATTTT.

This rearrangement joins TRBV5-1 to TRBJ2-3; D not certain. V lost 0 bases and J 2 bases, leaving 13 bases between the germline ends. CDR1 and CDR2 (germline): SGHRS, YFSETQ. The CDR3 extends over 16 amino acids. The CDR3 DNA reads TGCGCCAGCAGCTTGGGCCGTGGCCCGTACACAGATACGCAGTATTTT. Translating it yields CASSLGRGPYTDTQYF.

The CDR3 DNA reads as TGTGCCACCAGCAGAGAAGGTTGGACTAGCGGGAGGCCTACTAACTACAATGAGCAGTTCTTC. Translating it yields CATSREGWTSGRPTNYNEQFF. V gene TRBV15 combines with J gene TRBJ2-1, with TRBD2 matching over 14 bases. V trimming: 0 bases; J trimming: 3 bases; junction bases outside the gene matches: 13. The CDR3 has 21 amino acids. Germline CDR1 is LNHNV and CDR2 is YYDKDF (reference sequence).

This clone is a singleton in its sample. CDR3: CASSEAGGNYGYTF. CDR3 in DNA: TGTGCCAGTAGTGAGGCCGGGGGGAACTATGGCTACACCTTC. The genes are TRBV19 and TRBJ1-2, with a tentative D call TRBD1 (5 bases). Trimming stripped 5 bases from V and 2 bases from J, with 12 bases between. This CDR3 is built from 14 residues. Germline CDR1 LNHDA, CDR2 SQIVND (reference sequence).

This clone was seen a few times. The chain combines TRBV5-1 with TRBJ1-2, with 8 bases lining up with TRBD1. With 4 bases clipped from V and 8 bases from J, the junction kept 7 bases outside the gene matches. The CDR3 consists of 13 residues. Per germline, CDR1 SGHRS and CDR2 YFSETQ. For the CDR3, the DNA is TGCGCCAGCAGCGCGGGACAGGCTATAGGCTACACCTTC. Its translation is CASSAGQAIGYTF.

The J gene is TRBJ2-3, the V gene TRBV3-1 (or the pseudogene TRBV3-2); D uncertain. CDR1 LGHDT and CDR2 YNNKEL come from the germline V gene (reference sequence). The V end was cut by 8 bases, the J end by 6 bases, with 15 bases between. The CDR3 is 13 residues long. CDR3 loop: CASAVQPRDTQYF. The CDR3 DNA sequence: TGTGCCAGCGCCGTACAGCCCCGGGATACGCAGTATTTT.

J is TRBJ2-5 and V is TRBV29-1, with a possible D match to TRBD2 (7 bases). The CDR3 has 15 amino acids. Trimming shortened V by 2 bases and J by 4 bases, and 17 bases separated the two germline ends. Per germline, CDR1 SQVTM and CDR2 ANQGSEA. For the CDR3, the DNA is TGCAGCGTTGAAAAGCGGGGAAGGGGGGTAGAGACCCAGTACTTC. Translating it yields CSVEKRGRGVETQYF. Filled out from reference TRBV29-1 and TRBJ2-5, the complete variable domain reads SAVISQKPSRDICQRGTSLTIQCQVDSQVTMMFWYRQQPGQSLTLIATANQGSEATYESGFVIDKFPISRPNLTFSTLTVSNMSPEDSSIYLCSVEKRGRGVETQYFGPGTRLLVL.

The chain links TRBV29-1 to TRBJ1-4; 9 nucleotides line up with TRBD1. Trimming at V came to 7 bases and at J to 7 bases, leaving 7 bases not matched to a gene. CDR1 is SQVTM and CDR2 is ANQGSEA in the germline V gene. The CDR3 spans 13 residues. CDR3 sequence reads: CSAATGGSEKLFF. Written as DNA, the CDR3 is TGCAGCGCGGCCACAGGGGGCAGTGAAAAACTGTTTTTT.

The rearrangement joins TRBV28 to TRBJ1-2, with 8 bases that match TRBD1. Germline CDR1 MDHEN, CDR2 SYDVKM. The V and J ends lost 7 bases and 2 bases, in that order; junction bases with no gene match: 12. The CDR3 extends over 16 amino acids. CDR3 sequence (DNA): TGTGCCAGCACTTTGGGGGGCGGACAGGGCAACTATGGCTACACCTTC. Translating it yields CASTLGGGQGNYGYTF.

The rearrangement links TRBV15 to TRBJ2-3; 10 positions agree with TRBD1. Trimming at V came to 2 bases and at J to 4 bases, leaving 12 bases not matched to a gene. The germline gives CDR1 LNHNV, CDR2 YYDKDF (reference sequence). The CDR3 sequence is 18 residues long. In nucleotides, the CDR3 is TGTGCCACCAGCAGAAAAAACAAAGACAGGGGGCACGCAGATACGCAGTATTTT. This sequence encodes CATSRKNKDRGHADTQYF.

The V and J genes are TRBV11-2 and TRBJ2-1, with TRBD2 as a possible D gene (5 bases). The CDR3 is made up of 13 amino acids. From germline, CDR1 is SGHAT and CDR2 FQNNGV. V shed 5 bases and J shed 8 bases, with 13 bases lying between them. In nucleotides, the CDR3 is TGTGCCAGCAGCAAGAGGGTGAGGGATGAGCAGTTCTTC. It encodes CASSKRVRDEQFF. The full variable domain, completed using reference TRBV11-2 and TRBJ2-1, is EAGVAQSPRYKIIEKRQSVAFWCNPISGHATLYWYQQILGQGPKLLIQFQNNGVVDDSQLPKDRFSAERLKGVDSTLKIQPAKLEDSAVYLCASSKRVRDEQFFGPGTRLTVL.

The chain employs TRBV7-2 and TRBJ2-3, with TRBD1 as a possible D gene (5 bases). Germline V lookup: CDR1 SGHTA, CDR2 FQGNSA. V was trimmed by 4 bases and J by 4 bases, leaving 9 bases between them. The CDR3 runs to 13 residues. The CDR3 is CASSSQGADTQYF. CDR3 nucleotide sequence: TGTGCCAGCAGCTCCCAGGGTGCAGATACGCAGTATTTT.

This clone has a single count. The chain is built from TRBV28 and TRBJ2-7; tentative D call: TRBD1 (8 bases). The CDR3 is 15 amino acids. Germline assignment: CDR1 MDHEN and CDR2 SYDVKM. V was shortened by 7 bases and J by 1 base, with 17 bases between the two germline ends. The CDR3 loop is CASNFNRGGSYEQYF. The CDR3 DNA is TGTGCCAGCAACTTTAACAGGGGGGGTTCCTACGAGCAGTACTTC.

The chain links TRBV2 to TRBJ1-5; possible D gene TRBD1, 6 bases. Germline loops: CDR1 SNHLY, CDR2 FYNNEI. This CDR3 spans 14 amino acids. V lost 8 bases and J lost 6, with 17 bases in between. The CDR3 region has the DNA TGTGCCAGCTCTGCTCGGGGGGGCGGTCAGCCCCAGCATTTT. Amino acid sequence: CASSARGGGQPQHF.

V gene TRBV6-5 combines with J gene TRBJ2-5, with 7 bases aligning to TRBD2. The CDR3 is 14 amino acids. V lost 2 bases and J lost 5; bases outside the gene matches: 5. Germline CDR1 and CDR2: MNHEY and SVGAGI. The CDR3 DNA sequence: TGTGCCAGCAGTTACCTGGGGGGGGGTGAGACCCAGTACTTC. This sequence encodes CASSYLGGGETQYF.

The chain recombines TRBV12-3 or TRBV12-4 with TRBJ1-5; tentatively, D is TRBD1 (6 bases). Deletions cut 6 bases from V and 5 bases from J, with 11 bases between. The CDR3 spans 13 residues. The CDR3 region is CASRRTAYQPQHF. CDR3 coding DNA: TGTGCCAGCAGGAGGACAGCCTATCAGCCCCAGCATTTT.